Listed below are T cell receptor beta chains from one sample, sequenced in a study of blood T cell repertoires in COVID-19. Measured with immunoSEQ multiplex PCR; TCRdb has only the in-frame clones, and not every one. The table includes about 330,000 clones, roughly 88% detected once. Sequenced sample: PBMCs or T cells enriched from blood (not recorded which). All receptors derive from a man aged 25-45 years who had recovered from COVID-19. Each CDR3 is given with its conserved first and last residue. D genes are given only for firm matches. Clone size is shown for a subset of rows, as once, few, many or a class of expanded clone.

.	.	TRBV7-9	TRBJ1-1	TGTGCCAGCAGCTCAGAAACTACGGCTTTCTTT	CASSSETTAFF
.	once	TRBV2	TRBJ2-5	TGTGCCAGCAGTGAAAGGGGTAGCCGTCGCGAGACCCAGTACTTC	CASSERGSRRETQYF
.	.	TRBV19	TRBJ1-1	TGTGCCAGTAGACTAGCCGCGGGAACTGAAGCTTTCTTT	CASRLAAGTEAFF
TRBD1	.	TRBV4-1	TRBJ1-6	TGCGCCAGCAGCCAACTGACAGGGGGCAATTCACCCCTCCACTTT	CASSQLTGGNSPLHF
TRBD1	.	TRBV14	TRBJ2-3	TGTGCCAGCAGCCAATGGACAGGGGCAGATACGCAGTATTTT	CASSQWTGADTQYF
.	.	TRBV5-4	TRBJ2-6	TGTGCCAGCAGCCCCCCCGGCGGGGAAGGGGCCAACGTCCTGACTTTC	CASSPPGGEGANVLTF
TRBD2	.	TRBV7-9	TRBJ2-1	TGTGCCAGCAGACCTCGGACTAGCGGGATAAGCTCCTACAATGAGCAGTTCTTC	CASRPRTSGISSYNEQFF
TRBD1	.	TRBV15	TRBJ1-5	TGTGCCACCAGCAGAGTCCAGGGGGCGAATCAGCCCCAGCATTTT	CATSRVQGANQPQHF
TRBD2	.	TRBV28	TRBJ2-7	TGTGCCAGCAGTTTAACTAGCGGGGGGTCGAGCTCCTACGAGCAGTACTTC	CASSLTSGGSSSYEQYF
.	.	TRBV2	TRBJ1-2	TGTGCCAGCTCAGGACAGAGTCTCGACTATGGCTACACCTTC	CASSGQSLDYGYTF
TRBD2	.	TRBV20-1	TRBJ2-1	TGCAGTGCTAGTATCCAGCGGGGGGGAAATGAGCAGTTCTTC	CSASIQRGGNEQFF
.	.	TRBV27	TRBJ1-1	TGTGCCAGCAGTTTAGGCAGGGTGGGCACTGAAGCTTTCTTT	CASSLGRVGTEAFF
.	.	TRBV28	TRBJ1-4	TGTGCCAGCAGTTTGGGGCGGGGGAATGAAAAACTGTTTTTT	CASSLGRGNEKLFF
TRBD1	once	TRBV19	TRBJ1-2	TGTGCCAGTAGTTCGGACAGGGGATTCTATGGCTACACCTTC	CASSSDRGFYGYTF
.	.	TRBV25-1	TRBJ1-6	TGTGCCAGCAGTGAAAGCGGTAGCTCCTATAATTCACCCCTCCACTTT	CASSESGSSYNSPLHF
.	once	TRBV5-6	TRBJ1-1	TGTGCCAGCAGCCGGGACACCAACACTGAAGCTTTCTTT	CASSRDTNTEAFF
.	.	TRBV27	TRBJ1-1	TGTGCCAGCAGTTACGGGTTGGCCATGACGGCTTTCTTT	CASSYGLAMTAFF
.	.	TRBV24-1	TRBJ2-2	TGTGCCACCAGTGATGCCCTCCTAGGGGAGCTGTTTTTT	CATSDALLGELFF
TRBD2	.	TRBV6-5	TRBJ2-7	TGTGCCAGCAGTTCCGGGACTAGCGGCTACGAGCAGTACTTC	CASSSGTSGYEQYF
TRBD1	.	TRBV6-5	TRBJ1-2	TGTGCCAGCAGTTACAGTAGACAGGGGGGGGACTATGGCTACACCTTC	CASSYSRQGGDYGYTF
.	.	TRBV4-1	TRBJ2-2	TGCGCCAGCAGCCAAGAGGGAGCGGGCACCGGGGAGCTGTTTTTT	CASSQEGAGTGELFF